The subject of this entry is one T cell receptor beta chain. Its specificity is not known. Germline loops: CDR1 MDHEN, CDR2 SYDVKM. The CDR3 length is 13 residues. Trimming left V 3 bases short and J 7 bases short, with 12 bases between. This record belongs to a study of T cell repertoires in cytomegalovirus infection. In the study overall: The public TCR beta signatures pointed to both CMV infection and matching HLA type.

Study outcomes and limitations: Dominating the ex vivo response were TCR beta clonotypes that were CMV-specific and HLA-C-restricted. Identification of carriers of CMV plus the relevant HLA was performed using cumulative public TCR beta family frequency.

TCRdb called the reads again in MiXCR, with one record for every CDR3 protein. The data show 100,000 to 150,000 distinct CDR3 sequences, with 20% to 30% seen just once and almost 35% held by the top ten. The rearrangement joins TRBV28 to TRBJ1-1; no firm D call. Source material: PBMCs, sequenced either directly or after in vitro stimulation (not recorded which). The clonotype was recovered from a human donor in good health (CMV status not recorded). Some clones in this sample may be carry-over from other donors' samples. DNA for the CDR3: TGTGCCAGCAGTTTTGATGGCACGATTGAAGCTTTCTTT. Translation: CASSFDGTIEAFF.